The 20 T cell receptor beta chains in this list originate from one sample, sequenced in a study of identical twins. A single record per CDR3 protein comes from TCRdb applying MiXCR to the 5' RACE reads. The sample has fewer than 900,000 distinct CDR3 sequences, 21% seen once. The data were also submitted as part of a second study, on T cells expressing NK-cell markers.

Sample: PBMCs. All receptors derive from a woman between 18 and 29 years old in good health.

This clonotype was observed a handful of times. The genes are TRBV7-9 and TRBJ1-1; D uncertain. The ends were cut back, 1 base at V and 4 bases at J, with 13 bases in the middle. CDR1 is SEHNR and CDR2 is FQNEAQ in the germline V gene (reference sequence). There are 15 residues in the CDR3. The CDR3 nucleotides are TGTGCCAGCAGCTTAGAGGGTGGGATAGGCACTGAAGCTTTCTTT. Translating gives CASSLEGGIGTEAFF.

The chain is built from TRBV5-1 and TRBJ2-1, with TRBD2 identical over 7 bases. V lost 6 bases to trimming and J lost 5 bases; unmatched junction nucleotides: 8. The CDR3 is 14 residues long. CDR1 SGHRS and CDR2 YFSETQ come from the germline V gene. CDR3 sequence reads: CASNRLAVNNEQFF. CDR3 DNA sequence: TGCGCCAGCAATCGTCTAGCGGTGAACAATGAGCAGTTCTTC.

This clonotype has just a few counts. The rearrangement joins TRBV4-3 to TRBJ1-2; D is unresolved. The germline V and J ends were trimmed by 1 base and 4 bases, with 7 bases remaining between them. Germline loops: CDR1 LGHNA, CDR2 YSLEER. The CDR3 totals 13 residues. The CDR3 spells CASSQGRGYGYTF. The CDR3 bases are TGCGCCAGCAGCCAAGGACGGGGCTATGGCTACACCTTC.

The gene calls are TRBV20-1 and TRBJ2-6; D gene unclear. CDR3 size: 15 residues. CDR1 is DFQATT and CDR2 is SNEGSKA in the germline V gene (reference sequence). The V and J ends lost 1 base and 0 bases respectively, with 7 bases between them. CDR3 protein: CSARGPLSGANVLTF. CDR3 bases: TGCAGTGCTAGAGGGCCGCTCTCTGGGGCCAACGTCCTGACTTTC.

This rearrangement joins TRBV6-1 to TRBJ2-7; D unclear. V lost 4 bases to trimming and J lost 9 bases, with 16 bases between them. CDR3 length: 13 amino acids. Germline-derived CDR1 and CDR2 are MNHNS and SASEGT. This CDR3 is CASSVIVSGWQYF. In nucleotides, the CDR3 is TGTGCCAGCAGTGTGATCGTTTCTGGTTGGCAGTACTTC.

The chain is built from TRBV12-3 or TRBV12-4 and TRBJ2-7; 9 nucleotides line up with TRBD1. There are 14 residues in the CDR3. J gave up 6 bases and V 4 bases, and 7 bases lay outside the gene matches. CDR3 amino acids: CASSYDRGSIEQYF. The CDR3 DNA is TGTGCCAGCAGTTACGACAGGGGGTCGATCGAGCAGTACTTC.

In its sample, this clonotype was seen once. CDR3 nucleotides: TGTGCTAGTGGTTTGTTGCTCGGCCAGGAGACCCAGTACTTC. Protein sequence: CASGLLLGQETQYF. This chain connects TRBV12-5 to TRBJ2-5; D uncertain. This CDR3 has 14 residues. V gave up 2 bases and J gave up 5 bases, with 12 bases separating them. Germline V gene lookup returns CDR1 LGHNT and CDR2 FRNRAP.

This clonotype was seen only a few times. V and J are TRBV4-2 and TRBJ2-1; no definite D call. CDR3 length: 16 residues. Trimming removed 0 bases at V and 0 bases at J, with 9 bases between. CDR1 and CDR2 (germline): LGHNA, YNFKEQ. The chain's CDR3 is CASSQEGSSSYNEQFF. CDR3 nucleotides: TGTGCCAGCAGCCAAGAAGGCTCGAGCTCCTACAATGAGCAGTTCTTC.

The chain links TRBV6-1 to TRBJ2-7; D possibly corresponds to TRBD1 (7 bases). CDR3 size: 16 residues. V gave up 6 bases and J gave up 3 bases, with 21 bases separating them. Per germline, CDR1 MNHNS and CDR2 SASEGT. CDR3 coding DNA: TGTGCCAGCAGGGACGGAGGGTCGGGACAGTACTACGAGCAGTACTTC. Amino acids: CASRDGGSGQYYEQYF.

This clonotype came up a few times. This rearrangement joins TRBV6-5 to TRBJ2-7; the D is unclear. The germline CDR1 and CDR2 sequences are MNHEY and SVGAGI. This CDR3 comprises 14 residues. V lost 4 bases to trimming and J lost 7 bases, with 17 bases between them. The CDR3, as DNA: TGTGCCAGCAGTTCATACCTTACTCGCTTGGAGCAGTACTTC. Its protein product is CASSSYLTRLEQYF.

This chain links TRBV2 with TRBJ2-3, with D maybe TRBD1 (6 bases). Germline-derived CDR1 and CDR2 are SNHLY and FYNNEI. V was cut by 3 bases and J by 11 bases, with 30 bases left in between. The CDR3 contains 18 residues. In nucleotides, the CDR3 is TGTGCCAGCAGTGACGGGCCGTACTACTCCCCAGGGGATGTGGGGCAGTATTTT. This sequence encodes CASSDGPYYSPGDVGQYF.

The DNA for the CDR3 is TGCGCCAGCAGCCAAGACTTCAGCGGGGGTTACAATGAGCAGTTCTTC. Protein: CASSQDFSGGYNEQFF. The chain combines TRBV4-1 with TRBJ2-1; 8 bases map to TRBD2. Germline assignment: CDR1 MGHRA and CDR2 YSYEKL. The CDR3 has 16 amino acids. Unmatched junction bases numbered 5, after V lost 0 bases and J lost 4 bases.

This clonotype was detected a few times. This chain joins TRBV12-3 or TRBV12-4 and TRBJ1-6; D may be TRBD1 (5 bases). Trimming cost V 3 bases and J 8 bases, with 11 bases left between them. This CDR3 has 14 residues. Here the CDR3 reads CASSLRGLDSPLHF. CDR3 nucleotide sequence: TGTGCCAGCAGTTTGAGGGGTCTAGATTCACCCCTCCACTTT.

This clonotype has more than one count but fewer than ten. The chain employs TRBV12-3 or TRBV12-4 and TRBJ2-3; no clear D. The CDR3 covers 14 residues. V lost 1 base to trimming and J lost 1 base, with 6 bases between them. DNA for the CDR3: TGTGCCAGCAGTTTAGAATACGGCACAGATACGCAGTATTTT. This translates into CASSLEYGTDTQYF.

V usage is TRBV6-5 and J usage is TRBJ2-3, with D possibly called TRBD1 or TRBD2 (5 bases each). Germline values: CDR1 MNHEY, CDR2 SVGAGI. The CDR3 spans 14 residues. Trimming took off 2 bases at V and 4 bases at J, with 10 bases between the two ends. DNA for the CDR3: TGTGCCAGCAGTTACAAGGGGAGCCCAGATACGCAGTATTTT. Translation gives CASSYKGSPDTQYF.

The rearrangement joins TRBV6-1 to TRBJ2-1, with 7 nucleotides matching TRBD2. V lost 6 bases and J lost 7; bases outside the gene matches: 12. The CDR3 sequence is 15 residues long. Germline V gene sequence: CDR1 MNHNS, CDR2 SASEGT. The DNA of the CDR3 is TGTGCCAGCAGACCCCCCGGCGGGAGTGTGAATGAGCAGTTCTTC. Translated, it gives CASRPPGGSVNEQFF.

V usage is TRBV6-2 or TRBV6-3 and J usage is TRBJ2-3, with no clear D. The germline gives CDR1 MNHEY, CDR2 SVGEGT. Trimming left V 0 bases short and J 10 bases short, with 11 bases between. The CDR3 consists of 13 residues. CDR3 nucleotide sequence: TGTGCCAGCAGTTACTCGTTGCGCTTTGCGCAGTATTTT. It encodes CASSYSLRFAQYF.

This clonotype occurred a few times. CDR3 protein: CASSYSILGLTEAFF. The CDR3, as DNA: TGTGCCAGCAGTTACTCGATTCTGGGATTAACTGAAGCTTTCTTT. The chain has TRBV6-5 and TRBJ1-1; D not resolved. The CDR3 has 15 amino acids. V lost 0 bases and J lost 5, with 13 bases in between. The V gene's germline CDR1 is MNHEY and CDR2 SVGAGI.

In its sample, this clonotype was seen a few times. The chain has TRBV5-1 and TRBJ2-2, with TRBD2 matching 8 bases. J gave up 8 bases and V 0 bases, and 6 bases lay outside the gene matches. Per the germline V gene, CDR1 is SGHRS and CDR2 is YFSETQ. The CDR3 consists of 15 residues. The DNA of the CDR3 is TGCGCCAGCAGCTTGGATGGGACTAGAAGAGGGGAGCTGTTTTTT. It encodes CASSLDGTRRGELFF. Full variable domain (missing parts from reference TRBV5-1 and TRBJ2-2): KAGVTQTPRYLIKTRGQQVTLSCSPISGHRSVSWYQQTPGQGLQFLFEYFSETQRNKGNFPGRFSGRQFSNSRSEMNVSTLELGDSALYLCASSLDGTRRGELFFGEGSRLTVL.

The CDR3 protein is CASSHGSQGRETQYF. As DNA, the CDR3 is TGTGCCAGCAGCCATGGGAGCCAGGGAAGAGAGACCCAGTACTTC. The V gene is TRBV11-1, the J gene TRBJ2-5; the D gene could be TRBD1 or TRBD2 (5 bases each). Germline V gives CDR1 SGHAT, CDR2 FQDESV (reference sequence). This CDR3 contains 15 residues. The ends were cut back, 5 bases at V and 4 bases at J, with 17 bases in the middle.